The rows below give T cell receptor beta chains drawn from one sample of a study of T cells in Graves' hyperthyroidism and ophthalmopathy. Each CDR3 protein is one row after TCRdb ran MiXCR on the multiplex PCR reads. Among around 440,000 distinct CDR3 sequences listed, about a sixth were seen once. The specimen sequenced was blood. Source of these receptors: a woman between 18 and 30 years old with Graves' hyperthyroidism. Each CDR3 is given with its conserved first and last residue. A D gene is named only where the DNA matches it firmly. Size tells how often a clone was seen (once, few, many) or the class of an expanded clone, and some rows leave it out.

TRBD1	TRBV28	TRBJ2-3	many	CAIAGGAYGTDTQYF	TGTGCCATCGCAGGGGGCGCGTATGGCACAGATACGCAGTATTTT
-	TRBV6-1	TRBJ1-1	many	CASSEEVYTEAFF	TGTGCCAGCAGTGAAGAGGTCTACACTGAAGCTTTCTTT
TRBD2	TRBV27	TRBJ2-7	many	CASSDRTSVRGRSYEQYF	TGTGCCAGCAGTGATCGGACTAGCGTGAGAGGTCGGTCCTACGAGCAGTACTTC
-	TRBV5-6	TRBJ1-5	-	CASSLGRGRYSNQPQHF	TGTGCCAGCAGCTTGGGCAGGGGCCGCTATAGCAATCAGCCCCAGCATTTT
-	TRBV5-1	TRBJ1-1	many	CASSLVQKGTEAFF	TGCGCCAGCAGCTTGGTCCAGAAAGGTACTGAAGCTTTCTTT
-	TRBV4-2	TRBJ1-1	-	CASSQDWAANTEAFF	TGTGCCAGCAGCCAAGACTGGGCGGCGAACACTGAAGCTTTCTTT
TRBD1	TRBV7-9	TRBJ2-5	many	CASSLNRDRAYQETQYF	TGTGCCAGCAGCCTAAACCGGGACAGGGCATATCAAGAGACCCAGTACTTC
-	TRBV27	TRBJ1-1	-	CASSSHSRSPAFF	TGTGCCAGCAGTTCACACAGTCGGTCCCCGGCTTTCTTT
-	TRBV12-3/TRBV12-4	TRBJ2-7	few	CVSSSGTTYEQYF	TGTGTCAGCAGTTCCGGGACCACGTACGAGCAGTACTTC
TRBD2	TRBV20-1	TRBJ2-5	many	CSATPSGIFQETQYF	TGCAGTGCTACACCTAGCGGGATCTTCCAAGAGACCCAGTACTTC
TRBD2	TRBV29-1	TRBJ2-1	-	CSVAYPTSGVNNEQFF	TGCAGCGTTGCCTACCCGACTAGCGGGGTTAACAATGAGCAGTTCTTC
TRBD1	TRBV20-1	TRBJ2-5	many	CSAKSGQALETQYF	TGCAGTGCTAAGTCGGGACAGGCCCTAGAGACCCAGTACTTC
TRBD1	TRBV7-8	TRBJ2-7	many	CASSGGGQGATYEQYF	TGTGCCAGCAGCGGAGGGGGACAGGGGGCCACCTACGAGCAGTACTTC
-	TRBV4-3	TRBJ1-2	many	CASSQERQSNYGYTF	TGCGCCAGCAGCCAAGAAAGACAGTCTAACTATGGCTACACCTTC
TRBD2	TRBV5-4	TRBJ2-1	-	CASSLGEGSSYNEQFF	TGTGCCAGCAGCTTGGGGGAGGGTAGCTCCTACAATGAGCAGTTCTTC
-	TRBV7-3	TRBJ2-1	many	CASSPARGAEQFF	TGTGCCAGCAGCCCCGCGAGAGGCGCGGAGCAGTTCTTC